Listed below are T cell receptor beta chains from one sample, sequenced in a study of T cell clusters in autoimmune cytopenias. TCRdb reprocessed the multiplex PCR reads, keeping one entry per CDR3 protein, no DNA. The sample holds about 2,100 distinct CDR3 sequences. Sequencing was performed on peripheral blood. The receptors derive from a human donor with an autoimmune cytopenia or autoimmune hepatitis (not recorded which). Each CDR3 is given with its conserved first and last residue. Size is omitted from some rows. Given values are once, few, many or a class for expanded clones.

CASISGQGFAGELFF,TRBV10-2,-,TRBJ2-2
CASSSGTSLYEQFF,TRBV7-9,-,TRBJ2-1
CASSLDRNSPLHF,TRBV13,-,TRBJ1-6
CASSRDFVRRDTQYF,TRBV19,medium-sized,TRBJ2-3
CDTRSGQDTDTQYF,TRBV15,-,TRBJ2-3
CSARGRGGYTEAFF,TRBV20-1,-,TRBJ1-1
CASRTSGGENTGELFF,TRBV19,-,TRBJ2-2
CASSPKAGSSYEQYF,TRBV5-4,-,TRBJ2-7
CASSYSVGGTNTGELFF,TRBV6-5,medium-sized,TRBJ2-2
CASSIGTGQWDEKLFF,TRBV28,-,TRBJ1-4
CAISESTADAEYNEQFF,TRBV10-3,-,TRBJ2-1
CASSSTGTGNSPLHF,TRBV27,medium-sized,TRBJ1-6
CASSLTGDRGYTF,TRBV12-3/TRBV12-4,-,TRBJ1-2
CASSWDSNQPQHF,TRBV27,-,TRBJ1-5
CASTSSGGLKNEQFF,TRBV12-3/TRBV12-4,-,TRBJ2-1
CASKSTGARGYTF,TRBV12-3/TRBV12-4,-,TRBJ1-2
CASKRGTTSGRVNTGELFF,TRBV19,-,TRBJ2-2
CASRPAGMITGANVLTF,TRBV6-2/TRBV6-3,-,TRBJ2-6
CASSPPAGLAEEDTQYF,TRBV18,medium-sized,TRBJ2-3
CASSIPNPVTQYF,TRBV19,medium-sized,TRBJ2-3
CASSPQGQGGPYNEQFF,TRBV18,-,TRBJ2-1
CSVGSGLGSGEQYF,TRBV29-1,medium-sized,TRBJ2-7